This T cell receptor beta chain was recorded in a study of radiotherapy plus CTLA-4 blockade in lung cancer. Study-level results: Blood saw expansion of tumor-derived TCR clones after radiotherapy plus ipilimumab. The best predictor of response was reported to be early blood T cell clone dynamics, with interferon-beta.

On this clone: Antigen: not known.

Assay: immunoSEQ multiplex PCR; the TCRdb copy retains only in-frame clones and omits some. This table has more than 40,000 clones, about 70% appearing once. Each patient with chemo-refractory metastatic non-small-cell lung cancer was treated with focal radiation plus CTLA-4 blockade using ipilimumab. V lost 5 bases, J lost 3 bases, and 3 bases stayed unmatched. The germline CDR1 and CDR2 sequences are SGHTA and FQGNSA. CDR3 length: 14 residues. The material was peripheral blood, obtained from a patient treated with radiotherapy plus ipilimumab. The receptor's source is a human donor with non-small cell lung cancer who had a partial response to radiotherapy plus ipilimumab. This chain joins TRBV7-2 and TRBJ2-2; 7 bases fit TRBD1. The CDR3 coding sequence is TGTGCCAGCAGCGCAGGACAGGACACCGGGGAGCTGTTTTTT. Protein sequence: CASSAGQDTGELFF.